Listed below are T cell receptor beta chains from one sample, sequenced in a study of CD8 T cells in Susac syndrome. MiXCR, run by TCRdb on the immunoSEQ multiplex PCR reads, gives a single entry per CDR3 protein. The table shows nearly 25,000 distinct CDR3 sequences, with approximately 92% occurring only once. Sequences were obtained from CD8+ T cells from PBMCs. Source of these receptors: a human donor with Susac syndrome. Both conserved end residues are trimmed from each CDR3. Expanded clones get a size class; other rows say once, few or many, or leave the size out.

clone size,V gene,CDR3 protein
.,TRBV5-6,ASSYRDSIVNEQF
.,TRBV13,ASSSTDRGIYEQY
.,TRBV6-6,ASSPRQGNTEAF
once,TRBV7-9,ASSFQDGSTFKAF
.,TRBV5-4,ASGEGQADTQY
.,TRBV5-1,ASSDRPNQPQH
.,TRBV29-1,SVDGHYYGYT
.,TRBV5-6,ASSLEGTGGAEAF
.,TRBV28,ASSLGSGREKLF
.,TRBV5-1,ASATSFYGYT
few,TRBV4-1,ASSQDTEWAYEQY
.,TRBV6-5,ASSPGVWNEQF
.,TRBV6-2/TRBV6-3,ASAMVASYGYT
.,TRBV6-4,ASSDSIGGREQY
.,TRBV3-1,ASSQVGGQRGGDEQY
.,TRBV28,ASSLLDSLNQPQH
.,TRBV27,ASSSTGGAGKLSYEQY
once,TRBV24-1,ATSASYGQETQY
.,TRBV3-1,ASSAMGLNPYEQY
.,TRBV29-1,SVVRGNYGYT
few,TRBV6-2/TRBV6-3,ASRDASYEQY
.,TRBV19,ASKEAEAF
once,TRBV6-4,ASSDSPDQPQH
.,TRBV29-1,SVLGGTGGPGELF
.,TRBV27,ASSVLGYNEQF
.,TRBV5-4,ASSSWTGRGEQY
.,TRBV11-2,ASSLEGQSTDTQY
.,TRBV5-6,ASSLGAGDPYEQY
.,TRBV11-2,ASSLDLGIAYEQY
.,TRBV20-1,SARMGGVNTEAF
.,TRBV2,ASTVDRGRGNQPQH
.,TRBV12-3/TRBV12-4,ASAGYQETQY
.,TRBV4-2,ASSQGIVSGEAF
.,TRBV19,ASTSDGGYT
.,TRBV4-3,ASSQEVPGLAGANTGELF
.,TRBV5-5,ASSLVYGDGGTQY
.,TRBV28,ASNPVGGDMNIQY
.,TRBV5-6,ASSPGAGGNTGELF
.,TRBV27,ASTNLPGQGHSPLH